This TCR beta chain was recovered during a study of cytomegalovirus exposure and HLA in healthy donors. The PCR used 60 Vbeta and 13 Jbeta primers. Profiled with immunoSEQ multiplex PCR; TCRdb holds only in-frame clones, not every one. The top ten clones hold 1% to 1.5% of a sample with about 180,000 clones, around 80% of them seen once. The CDR3 covers 15 residues. In germline, CDR1 is LNHNV, CDR2 YYDKDF (reference sequence). V dropped 1 base and J dropped 1; count of bases not matched to a gene: 2. This clone was counted once. No antigen is known for it. Findings and limits, study-wide: A later analysis linked a missense variant in DCLRE1C to the trimming of TCR beta V and J genes. The authors listed about 170 TCR beta chains as cytomegalovirus-associated. Rare TCR sequences dominated, though some public TCRs recurred in many donors. Most subjects had HLA-A and HLA-B alleles reportedly predicted accurately by TCR beta sequences.

V gene TRBV15 combines with J gene TRBJ2-3; 7 nucleotides align to TRBD2. The material sequenced was PBMCs. The source is a girl aged 2-10 years in good health and CMV-seropositive. This chain's CDR3 is CATSRVREGTDTQYF. As DNA, the CDR3 is TGTGCCACCAGCAGAGTACGGGAGGGCACAGATACGCAGTATTTT.